This T cell receptor beta chain was captured in a study of cytomegalovirus exposure and HLA in healthy donors. Study-level information: The platform used for the approximately 120 validation repertoires matched that of the roughly 670 first-cohort repertoires, a later analysis reported. Findings and caveats of the study: There were a few CMV-associated chains whose specificity for CMV antigens was confirmed in vitro.

Among the roughly 120 subjects of the validation cohort, separate from the roughly 700-subject first cohort, were the donors. A word on this clone: Its antigen is unknown.

Assay used: immunoSEQ multiplex PCR; TCRdb lists only in-frame clones, some missing. The sample has some 170,000 clones, about 83% seen once. V was cut by 4 bases and J by 4 bases, with 7 bases left in between. Germline V gene data show CDR1 as SGHTA and CDR2 as FQGNSA. The CDR3 spans 12 residues. The sequencing input was PBMCs. The gene calls are TRBV7-2 and TRBJ1-2; D unclear. The TCR was taken from a woman in her twenties or thirties in good health and CMV-seronegative. The CDR3 loop reads CASSSESYGYTF. The DNA of the CDR3 is TGTGCCAGCAGCTCCGAGTCCTATGGCTACACCTTC.